Listed below are T cell receptor beta chains from one sample, sequenced in a study of control samples from healthy donors and cancer patients. The data were produced by immunoSEQ multiplex PCR, yet TCRdb's version contains in-frame clones alone and is incomplete. The top ten clones hold 2% to 3% of a sample with roughly 100,000 clones, approximately 90% of them seen once. The sample was blood. Receptors originate from a young woman in good health. Both conserved end residues are part of each CDR3. D genes are given only for firm matches. Clone size is stated in some rows and not others, as once, few, many or a class when expanded.

V,size,J,D,DNA,CDR3
TRBV7-2,NA,TRBJ2-5,NA,TGTGCCAGCCTGGGGCGTCAAGAGACCCAGTACTTC,CASLGRQETQYF
TRBV5-1,NA,TRBJ2-7,NA,TGCGCCAGCAGCCTGGCGACACCTTACTACGAGCAGTACTTC,CASSLATPYYEQYF
TRBV2,once,TRBJ2-7,NA,TGTGCCAGCAGTTCCCCGGGACTCCAGGACTACGAGCAGTACTTC,CASSSPGLQDYEQYF
TRBV2,NA,TRBJ1-2,NA,TGTGCCAGCACCCCGTTGAGCGGCTACACCTTC,CASTPLSGYTF
TRBV2,NA,TRBJ1-2,NA,TGTGCCAGCAGTGAAGCCTCCAGGTTCCGCTATGGCTACACCTTC,CASSEASRFRYGYTF
TRBV18,NA,TRBJ2-3,NA,TGTGCCAGCTCACCACTCTCGACAGGCCCAACTAGCACAGATACGCAGTATTTT,CASSPLSTGPTSTDTQYF
TRBV29-1,NA,TRBJ1-1,NA,TGCAGCGTTCGGTACAGTGGGGGCACTGAAGCTTTCTTT,CSVRYSGGTEAFF
TRBV5-1,NA,TRBJ2-3,TRBD2,TGCGCCAGCAAGGATAGCGGGAGGCGCACAGATACGCAGTATTTT,CASKDSGRRTDTQYF
TRBV4-1,few,TRBJ1-3,TRBD1,TGCGCCAGCAGCGCGGGACAGGGGGCCGGAAACACCATATATTTT,CASSAGQGAGNTIYF
TRBV7-6,NA,TRBJ2-1,NA,TGTGCCAGCAGCTTAGTAATGGGGATCAATGAGCAGTTCTTC,CASSLVMGINEQFF
TRBV6-5,medium-sized,TRBJ2-2,NA,TGTGCCAGCAGTCCAAGTGGAGACACCGGGGAGCTGTTTTTT,CASSPSGDTGELFF
TRBV18,NA,TRBJ2-2,NA,TGTGCCAGCTCACCGCCGGACACCGGGGAGCTGTTTTTT,CASSPPDTGELFF
TRBV10-1,NA,TRBJ2-5,NA,TGCGCCAGCTCGGAAGGGGGGACCCAGTACTTC,CASSEGGTQYF
TRBV10-3,NA,TRBJ1-1,NA,TGTGCCATCAGTTCAGGGTCTGCTGAAGCTTTCTTT,CAISSGSAEAFF
TRBV6-4,NA,TRBJ1-1,TRBD1,TGTGCCAGCAGTACAGGGGCCGGGACTGAAGCTTTCTTT,CASSTGAGTEAFF
TRBV10-2,NA,TRBJ1-2,NA,TGCGCCAGCAGTGAGTCGCCCCAACCCCTCACTGATGGCTACACCTTC,CASSESPQPLTDGYTF
TRBV11-2,NA,TRBJ2-1,NA,TGTGCCAGCAGCTTAGTTTTGGGGGGCTCCTACAATGAGCAGTTCTTC,CASSLVLGGSYNEQFF
TRBV27,NA,TRBJ1-5,TRBD1,TGTGCCAGCAGTCCCCGACAGGGGCCGCCTTTTAATCAGCCCCAGCATTTT,CASSPRQGPPFNQPQHF
TRBV6-4,few,TRBJ2-1,NA,TGTGCCAGCAGTAGTGTAGAAACTACAGCCGATGAGCAGTTCTTC,CASSSVETTADEQFF
TRBV15,once,TRBJ1-5,NA,TGTGCCACCAGCCCCCAGGGTAAGGATCAGCCCCAGCATTTT,CATSPQGKDQPQHF
TRBV19,NA,TRBJ1-2,NA,TGTGCCAGTAGTATAGATCAAGAGAGGTATGGCTACACCTTC,CASSIDQERYGYTF
TRBV14,NA,TRBJ2-3,NA,TGTGCCAGCAGCCCTCTGGAATACACAGATACGCAGTATTTT,CASSPLEYTDTQYF
TRBV28,NA,TRBJ1-2,NA,TGTGCCAGCAGCCCCCATACAAGGCTGTATGGCTACACCTTC,CASSPHTRLYGYTF
TRBV10-1,once,TRBJ1-1,NA,TGCGCCAGCAGTGAGGTGGGAACTGAAGCTTTCTTT,CASSEVGTEAFF
TRBV6-5,NA,TRBJ2-5,NA,TGTGCCAGCAGTTCCGGGACGGGGCATATACAAGAGACCCAGTACTTC,CASSSGTGHIQETQYF